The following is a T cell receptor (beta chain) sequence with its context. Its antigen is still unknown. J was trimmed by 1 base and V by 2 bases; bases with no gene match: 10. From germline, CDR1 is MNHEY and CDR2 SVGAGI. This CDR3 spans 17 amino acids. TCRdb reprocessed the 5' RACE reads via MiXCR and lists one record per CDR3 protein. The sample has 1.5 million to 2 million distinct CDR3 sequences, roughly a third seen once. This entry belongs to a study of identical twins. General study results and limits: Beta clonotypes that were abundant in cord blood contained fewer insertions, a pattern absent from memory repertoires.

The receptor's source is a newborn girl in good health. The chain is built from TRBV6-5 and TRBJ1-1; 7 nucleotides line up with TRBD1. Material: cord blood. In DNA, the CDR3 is TGTGCCAGCAGTTACCAGAGACAGGGTAATTGGAACACTGAAGCTTTCTTT. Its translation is CASSYQRQGNWNTEAFF.